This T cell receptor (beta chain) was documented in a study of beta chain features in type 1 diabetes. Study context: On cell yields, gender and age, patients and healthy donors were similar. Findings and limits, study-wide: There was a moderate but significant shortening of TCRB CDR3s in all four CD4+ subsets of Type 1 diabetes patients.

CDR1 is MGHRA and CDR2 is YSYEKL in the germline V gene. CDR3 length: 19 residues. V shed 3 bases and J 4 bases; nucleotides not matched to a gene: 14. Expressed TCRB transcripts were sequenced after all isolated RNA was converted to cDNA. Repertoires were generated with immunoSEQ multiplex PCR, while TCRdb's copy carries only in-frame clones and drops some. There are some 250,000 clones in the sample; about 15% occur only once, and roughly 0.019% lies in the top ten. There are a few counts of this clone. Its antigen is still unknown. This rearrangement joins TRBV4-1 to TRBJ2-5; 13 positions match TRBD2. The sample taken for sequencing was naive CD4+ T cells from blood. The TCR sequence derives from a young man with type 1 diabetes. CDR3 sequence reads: CASSQDPDQLAGGRETQYF. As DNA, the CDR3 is TGCGCCAGCAGCCAGGACCCCGATCAACTAGCGGGAGGGCGAGAGACCCAGTACTTC.